This record looks at one T cell receptor beta chain sequence and its context. Its antigen is unknown. This entry comes from a study of T cell responses to AZD1222 COVID-19 vaccine. Whole-study results and caveats: Most donors were white British, females outnumbered males, and clonal diversity was possibly underestimated. Only 5 or 6 individuals given AZD1222 were seropositive at baseline. Researchers took repertoire samples only after the peak T cell response had come.

Researchers grouped second doses given at about 4 or about 12 weeks into one pool. The data were produced by immunoSEQ multiplex PCR, yet TCRdb's version contains in-frame clones alone and is incomplete. The profile shows roughly 67,000 clones, about 88% of them singletons. CDR1 and CDR2 from the germline V gene are SGHNT and YENEEA. This CDR3 region has 12 residues. V dropped 5 bases and J dropped 6 bases, with 8 bases sitting between them. The source of this sequence is an adult who received the AZD1222 COVID-19 vaccine. Here the sequenced sample was peripheral blood, taken 28 days after the second AZD1222 dose. The J gene is TRBJ2-1, the V gene TRBV11-3; D may be TRBD2 (6 bases). The CDR3: CASSRSGNEQFF. The DNA for the CDR3 is TGTGCCAGCAGCCGTAGCGGCAATGAGCAGTTCTTC.